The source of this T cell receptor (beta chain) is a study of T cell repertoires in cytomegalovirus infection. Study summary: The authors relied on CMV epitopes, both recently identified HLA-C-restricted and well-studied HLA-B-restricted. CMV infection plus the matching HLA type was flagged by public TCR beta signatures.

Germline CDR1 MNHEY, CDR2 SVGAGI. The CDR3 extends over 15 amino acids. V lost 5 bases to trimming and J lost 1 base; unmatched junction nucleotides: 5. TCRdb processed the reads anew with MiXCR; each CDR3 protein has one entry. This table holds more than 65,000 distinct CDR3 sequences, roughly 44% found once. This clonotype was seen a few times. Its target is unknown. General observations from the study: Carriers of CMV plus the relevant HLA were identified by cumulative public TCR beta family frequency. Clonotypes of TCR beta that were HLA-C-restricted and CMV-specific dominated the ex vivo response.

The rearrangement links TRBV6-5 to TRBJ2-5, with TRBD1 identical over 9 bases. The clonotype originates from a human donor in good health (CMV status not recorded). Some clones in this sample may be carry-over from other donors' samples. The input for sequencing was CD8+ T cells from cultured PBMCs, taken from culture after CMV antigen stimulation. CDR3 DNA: TGTGCCAGCAGTCCACAGGGGGCTCTCCAAGAGACCCAGTACTTC. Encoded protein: CASSPQGALQETQYF.